Listed below are T cell receptor beta chains from one sample, sequenced in a study of immune reconstitution after stem cell transplant in scleroderma. Each CDR3 protein gets one entry after TCRdb re-called the RT-PCR reads with MiXCR. The sample yields thousands of distinct CDR3 sequences, 6.4% seen once. This material was obtained before or after autologous hematopoietic stem cell transplantation (not recorded which). The receptors shown here come from a female donor with systemic sclerosis. Each CDR3 is given with its conserved first and last residue. The order of the fields is D gene, clone size, J gene, V gene, CDR3 protein, CDR3 DNA. The D gene is left open where the match is weak. Rows give clone size only sometimes, using once, few, many, or a class for an expanded clone.

d_gene: -
abundance: medium-sized
j_gene: TRBJ2-1
v_gene: TRBV19
CDR3aa: CASSIAGSSYNEQFF
CDR3nt: TGTGCCAGTAGTATAGCGGGATCCTCCTACAATGAGCAGTTCTTC

d_gene: -
abundance: -
j_gene: TRBJ1-1
v_gene: TRBV20-1
CDR3aa: CSARVPAQLTEAFF
CDR3nt: TGCAGTGCTAGAGTTCCGGCCCAGCTCACTGAAGCTTTCTTT

d_gene: TRBD2
abundance: medium-sized
j_gene: TRBJ2-7
v_gene: TRBV19
CDR3aa: CASSRGTSGSPYEQYF
CDR3nt: TGTGCCAGTAGTAGGGGGACTAGCGGGAGCCCCTACGAGCAGTACTTC

d_gene: TRBD1
abundance: few
j_gene: TRBJ1-5
v_gene: TRBV28
CDR3aa: CASTDRVSLLRGNQPQHF
CDR3nt: TGTGCCAGCACCGACAGGGTTAGCCTTCTCCGTGGCAATCAGCCCCAGCATTTT

d_gene: -
abundance: -
j_gene: TRBJ1-2
v_gene: TRBV20-1
CDR3aa: CSARTGGDGYTF
CDR3nt: TGCAGTGCCCGAACGGGGGGTGATGGCTACACCTTC

d_gene: -
abundance: large
j_gene: TRBJ2-1
v_gene: TRBV6-5
CDR3aa: CASSLLRTDNEQFF
CDR3nt: TGTGCCAGCAGCCTCCTTAGGACGGACAATGAGCAGTTCTTC

d_gene: -
abundance: -
j_gene: TRBJ2-1
v_gene: TRBV29-1
CDR3aa: CSVRMRGTYNEQFF
CDR3nt: TGCAGCGTTCGGATGAGGGGCACCTACAATGAGCAGTTCTTC

d_gene: TRBD2
abundance: medium-sized
j_gene: TRBJ2-5
v_gene: TRBV7-2
CDR3aa: CASSSYLGAGGEETQYF
CDR3nt: TGTGCCAGCAGCTCGTACCTTGGGGCGGGGGGGGAAGAGACCCAGTACTTC

d_gene: -
abundance: -
j_gene: TRBJ2-7
v_gene: TRBV2
CDR3aa: CASRPGYYEQYF
CDR3nt: TGTGCCAGCAGACCAGGGTACTACGAGCAGTACTTC

d_gene: -
abundance: medium-sized
j_gene: TRBJ2-1
v_gene: TRBV9
CDR3aa: CASSGLNGSSYNEQFF
CDR3nt: TGTGCCAGCAGCGGTTTAAACGGGAGCTCCTACAATGAGCAGTTCTTC

d_gene: TRBD2
abundance: medium-sized
j_gene: TRBJ2-7
v_gene: TRBV11-1
CDR3aa: CASSRGTSGSEQYF
CDR3nt: TGTGCCAGCAGCCGTGGGACTAGCGGGAGCGAGCAGTACTTC

d_gene: -
abundance: medium-sized
j_gene: TRBJ2-2
v_gene: TRBV4-3
CDR3aa: CASSQDPGSPTGELFF
CDR3nt: TGCGCCAGCAGCCAAGATCCAGGGAGCCCAACCGGGGAGCTGTTTTTT

d_gene: TRBD2
abundance: -
j_gene: TRBJ2-5
v_gene: TRBV19
CDR3aa: CASSIGTSGGWGMETQYF
CDR3nt: TGTGCCAGTAGTATAGGGACTAGCGGGGGCTGGGGTATGGAGACCCAGTACTTC

d_gene: -
abundance: -
j_gene: TRBJ1-5
v_gene: TRBV29-1
CDR3aa: CSVVTGSNQPQHF
CDR3nt: TGCAGCGTTGTTACAGGTTCCAATCAGCCCCAGCATTTT

d_gene: -
abundance: few
j_gene: TRBJ2-7
v_gene: TRBV19
CDR3aa: CASSIGAAPTYEQYF
CDR3nt: TGTGCCAGTAGTATAGGTGCAGCCCCGACCTACGAGCAGTACTTC

d_gene: -
abundance: large
j_gene: TRBJ1-1
v_gene: TRBV28
CDR3aa: CASIPDGMNTEAFF
CDR3nt: TGTGCCAGCATCCCGGACGGGATGAACACTGAAGCTTTCTTT

d_gene: TRBD1
abundance: medium-sized
j_gene: TRBJ1-1
v_gene: TRBV2
CDR3aa: CASSEGATGLYTEAFF
CDR3nt: TGTGCCAGCAGTGAAGGGGCGACAGGGTTGTACACTGAAGCTTTCTTT

d_gene: TRBD1
abundance: medium-sized
j_gene: TRBJ1-2
v_gene: TRBV29-1
CDR3aa: CSVDGVLGTGNYGYTF
CDR3nt: TGCAGCGTTGATGGGGTTTTGGGGACAGGGAACTATGGCTACACCTTC

d_gene: TRBD2
abundance: medium-sized
j_gene: TRBJ2-1
v_gene: TRBV29-1
CDR3aa: CSSGPAGGLDEQFF
CDR3nt: TGCAGCTCTGGACCAGCGGGGGGTCTTGATGAGCAGTTCTTC